These 31 T cell receptor beta chains originate from one sample sequenced in a study of T cell responses to AZD1222 COVID-19 vaccine. Assay: immunoSEQ multiplex PCR; the TCRdb copy retains only in-frame clones and omits some. The data show about 120,000 clones, under 85% seen once. The source was peripheral blood, collected on day 0 of AZD1222 vaccination. These receptors all stem from an adult in good health.

This chain joins TRBV24-1 and TRBJ2-1; tentatively, D is TRBD1 (5 bases). Germline CDR1 KGHDR, CDR2 SFDVKD. The CDR3 is 14 residues long. The V gene lost 5 bases and the J gene lost 8 bases, with 15 bases spanning the gap. Here the CDR3 reads CATSGPGFSHEQFF. The CDR3 region has the DNA TGTGCCACCAGTGGCCCAGGGTTTAGTCATGAGCAGTTCTTC.

The chain couples TRBV11-2 to TRBJ2-3, with 9 bases identical to TRBD2. CDR1 is SGHAT, CDR2 FQNNGV, per germline. The CDR3 loop spans 17 amino acids. J gave up 6 bases and V 3 bases, and 13 bases lay outside the gene matches. The CDR3 region is CASSLDRGAGGEDTQYF. DNA of the CDR3: TGTGCCAGCAGCTTGGATCGGGGTGCGGGGGGGGAGGATACGCAGTATTTT.

This chain links TRBV28 with TRBJ2-7; D gene uncertain. The germline V gene has CDR1 MDHEN and CDR2 SYDVKM. The CDR3 has 12 residues. Trimming cost V 3 bases and J 3 bases, with 6 bases left between them. CDR3 bases: TGTGCCAGCAGTTTGCAGATCTACGAGCAGTACTTC. As protein: CASSLQIYEQYF.

The V call is TRBV6-5, the J call TRBJ2-5; D is tentatively TRBD1 or TRBD2 (6 bases each). Trimming cost V 2 bases and J 5 bases, with 12 bases left between them. Germline-derived CDR1 and CDR2 are MNHEY and SVGAGI. The CDR3 contains 14 residues. CDR3 protein: CASSYDTGRETQYF. The CDR3 coding sequence is TGTGCCAGCAGTTACGATACAGGGAGGGAGACCCAGTACTTC.

This clone was observed a handful of times. This sequence joins TRBV9 and TRBJ2-1, with D tentatively TRBD1 (5 bases). The CDR3 has 13 residues. Germline CDR1 SGDLS, CDR2 YYNGEE. V lost 3 bases, J lost 10 bases, and 14 bases lay in between. CDR3 sequence reads: CASSEGILGEQFF. DNA of the CDR3: TGTGCCAGCAGCGAGGGGATTCTTGGGGAGCAGTTCTTC.

The chain carries TRBV28 and TRBJ1-6, with a tentative D call TRBD1 (6 bases). The CDR3 is made up of 14 amino acids. In germline, CDR1 is MDHEN, CDR2 SYDVKM. With 1 base removed from V and 5 bases from J, the gap between germline ends came to 6 bases. Here the CDR3 DNA reads TGTGCCAGCAGTTTATACAGGGATAATTCACCCCTCCACTTT. Translated: CASSLYRDNSPLHF.

The CDR3: CASSPDAINNQPQHF. The CDR3 bases are TGTGCCAGCAGTCCCGATGCGATTAACAATCAGCCCCAGCATTTT. The V gene is TRBV6-5, the J gene TRBJ1-5; D gene uncertain. V lost 5 bases to trimming and J lost 3 bases, with 14 bases between them. The CDR3 is 15 amino acids. Germline loops: CDR1 MNHEY, CDR2 SVGAGI.

This clone was seen a handful of times. V is TRBV7-9 and J is TRBJ1-1; the match to TRBD1 covers 7 bases. This CDR3 has 16 residues. Trimming cost V 5 bases and J 1 base; bases outside gene matches: 10. Looked up from germline, CDR1 is SEHNR and CDR2 is FQNEAQ (reference sequence). CDR3 amino acids: CASSPREAGGNTEAFF. In DNA form, the CDR3 reads TGTGCCAGCAGCCCCAGGGAGGCAGGGGGGAACACTGAAGCTTTCTTT.

The chain is built from TRBV7-2 and TRBJ2-5; D gene ambiguous. Germline lookup yields CDR1 SGHTA and CDR2 FQGNSA. CDR3 length: 15 residues. The V and J ends lost 2 bases and 3 bases respectively, with 13 bases between them. For the CDR3, the DNA is TGTGCCAGCAGCTTAAGAACTCCAAGGAAAGAGACCCAGTACTTC. Protein sequence: CASSLRTPRKETQYF.

Concerning this clone: Compared with germline, one end of the junction differs, possibly owing to a read error. This chain connects TRBV6-1 to TRBJ1-1; 10 bases are shared with TRBD1. The germline CDR1 and CDR2 sequences are MNHNS and SASEGT. This CDR3 region has 14 residues. CDR3 sequence: CASREDRGQPEAFF. CDR3 DNA: TGTGCCAGCAGGGAAGACAGGGGGCAACCTGAAGCTTTCTTT.

The genes are TRBV24-1 and TRBJ1-5; maybe TRBD1 (5 bases). This CDR3 has 12 amino acids. V dropped 6 bases and J dropped 7 bases, with 9 bases sitting between them. Per germline, CDR1 KGHDR and CDR2 SFDVKD. CDR3 region: CATSNGGQPQHF. DNA of the CDR3: TGTGCCACCAGTAATGGGGGACAGCCCCAGCATTTT.

This clone was observed a few times. This chain joins TRBV5-4 and TRBJ2-7, with a possible D match to TRBD1 (6 bases). The CDR3 covers 16 residues. Germline V lookup: CDR1 SGHNT, CDR2 YYREEE (reference sequence). Between the trimmed V and J ends, which lost 3 bases and 4 bases, there was a span of 20 bases. CDR3 bases: TGTGCCAGCAGCTCCATCGAGGACAGTCATCGGTACGAGCAGTACTTC. This encodes CASSSIEDSHRYEQYF.

V and J are TRBV18 and TRBJ2-2; the match to TRBD2 covers 13 bases. The CDR3 is 16 residues long. J was trimmed by 4 bases and V by 4 bases; bases with no gene match: 3. Germline values: CDR1 KGHSH, CDR2 LQKENI. The CDR3 coding sequence is TGTGCCAGCTCACTGACTAGCGGGGGGCGCACCGGGGAGCTGTTTTTT. This sequence encodes CASSLTSGGRTGELFF.

The chain carries TRBV29-1 and TRBJ1-1; 7 positions match TRBD1. The CDR3 contains 13 residues. The germline V gene encodes CDR1 SQVTM and CDR2 ANQGSEA. The junction had 1 base not matched to a gene; V was cut back by 0 bases and J by 3 bases. CDR3: CSVEDQGDTEAFF. CDR3 coding DNA: TGCAGCGTTGAAGATCAGGGGGACACTGAAGCTTTCTTT.

The chain combines TRBV28 with TRBJ1-5, with D perhaps matching TRBD1 (5 bases). Germline V gene data show CDR1 as MDHEN and CDR2 as SYDVKM. The CDR3 loop spans 13 amino acids. The V end lost 8 bases, the J end lost 4 bases, and 12 bases lay between the germline ends. The CDR3 DNA reads as TGTGCCAGCGGGGACCGAAAGAATCAGCCCCAGCATTTT. Protein product: CASGDRKNQPQHF.

This chain links TRBV29-1 with TRBJ2-2; 10 nucleotides match TRBD2. Trimming at V came to 4 bases and at J to 6 bases, leaving 5 bases not matched to a gene. The CDR3 consists of 14 residues. CDR1 and CDR2 from the germline V gene are SQVTM and ANQGSEA. The CDR3 DNA follows: TGCAGCGTTGTACAGCGGGGGGGAGCCGGGGAGCTGTTTTTT. Its translation: CSVVQRGGAGELFF.

CDR3 protein: CASSQAGHNTDTQYF. The CDR3 nucleotides are TGTGCCAGCAGCCAGGCGGGACACAACACAGATACGCAGTATTTT. The chain carries TRBV3-1 (or the pseudogene TRBV3-2) and TRBJ2-3; the D call may be TRBD1 or TRBD2 (6 bases each). The ends were cut back, 3 bases at V and 2 bases at J, with 12 bases in the middle. CDR1 is LGHDT and CDR2 is YNNKEL in the germline V gene (reference sequence). This CDR3 comprises 15 residues.

The chain combines TRBV29-1 with TRBJ1-2; no clear D gene. Germline loops: CDR1 SQVTM, CDR2 ANQGSEA. The CDR3 has 15 amino acids. V was pared by 3 bases and J by 3 bases, with 17 bases between. CDR3 protein: CSVDLDGNSYYGYTF. The CDR3 nucleotides read TGCAGCGTTGATTTGGACGGAAACTCCTACTATGGCTACACCTTC.

The V gene is TRBV7-2, the J gene TRBJ1-1; tentative D call: TRBD1 (5 bases). In germline, CDR1 is SGHTA, CDR2 FQGNSA. Trimming took off 5 bases at V and 5 bases at J, with 15 bases between the two ends. CDR3 length: 14 amino acids. The CDR3 sequence is CASSPGGGWTEAFF. The DNA for the CDR3 is TGTGCCAGCAGCCCCGGGGGGGGTTGGACTGAAGCTTTCTTT.

The chain combines TRBV5-4 with TRBJ2-1, with 7 bases lining up with TRBD2. This CDR3 has 16 residues. CDR1 SGHNT and CDR2 YYREEE come from the germline V gene (reference sequence). J lost 0 bases, V lost 1 base, and 4 bases had no gene match. The CDR3 bases are TGTGCCAGCAGCTTGAACCAGCGGGGCTCCTACAATGAGCAGTTCTTC. Amino acids: CASSLNQRGSYNEQFF.

The gene calls are TRBV10-3 and TRBJ2-7; possibly TRBD2 for D (6 bases). Germline V lookup: CDR1 ENHRY, CDR2 SYGVKD. Trimming cost V 3 bases and J 3 bases, with 18 bases left between them. The CDR3 is 16 amino acids. For the CDR3, the DNA is TGTGCCATCAGTGACCCGGGGTCGGGGGATTACTACGAGCAGTACTTC. The encoded protein is CAISDPGSGDYYEQYF.

J is TRBJ2-1 and V is TRBV19; the D gene is possibly TRBD2 (5 bases). The germline CDR1 and CDR2 sequences are LNHDA and SQIVND (reference sequence). CDR3 size: 13 residues. The V gene lost 1 base and the J gene lost 14 bases, with 15 bases spanning the gap. The CDR3 reads CASSIGRRGYEFF. The CDR3 nucleotides read TGTGCCAGTAGTATAGGGAGACGGGGTTATGAGTTCTTC. Full variable domain (remainder filled in from reference TRBV19 and TRBJ2-1): DGGITQSPKYLFRKEGQNVTLSCEQNLNHDAMYWYRQDPGQGLRLIYYSQIVNDFQKGDIAEGYSVSREKKESFPLTVTSAQKNPTAFYLCASSIGRRGYEFFGPGTRLTVL.

V and J are TRBV6-4 and TRBJ2-7; a possible D gene is TRBD1 (6 bases). Trimming removed 2 bases at V and 2 bases at J, with 13 bases between. CDR1 MRHNA and CDR2 SNTAGT come from the germline V gene. The CDR3 is 15 residues long. CDR3 DNA sequence: TGTGCCAGCAGTGACGACGGACAGCTAACCTACGAGCAGTACTTC. This codes for CASSDDGQLTYEQYF.

This clone was picked up one time. The chain is built from TRBV11-2 and TRBJ1-5, with D perhaps matching TRBD1 (5 bases). Germline assignment: CDR1 SGHAT and CDR2 FQNNGV. This CDR3 spans 15 amino acids. Trimming stripped 4 bases from V and 2 bases from J, with 12 bases between. DNA of the CDR3: TGTGCCAGCAGCTCTCTAGGGGCGGGCAATCAGCCCCAGCATTTT. Protein product: CASSSLGAGNQPQHF.

The genes are TRBV4-2 and TRBJ2-5; 8 bases align to TRBD2. The CDR3 length is 15 residues. The germline V gene has CDR1 LGHNA and CDR2 YNFKEQ. V was clipped by 1 base and J by 2 bases; unmatched bases: 3. CDR3: CASSQAAGVQETQYF. The DNA for the CDR3 is TGTGCCAGCAGCCAAGCAGCGGGGGTACAAGAGACCCAGTACTTC.

CDR3 sequence (DNA): TGCAGCGTTGGGCGGGACAGGGGAGTCTACGAGCAGTACTTC. This sequence encodes CSVGRDRGVYEQYF. The V gene is TRBV29-1, the J gene TRBJ2-7; TRBD1 matches at 10 bases. Germline V gives CDR1 SQVTM, CDR2 ANQGSEA. V dropped 4 bases and J dropped 3; count of bases not matched to a gene: 6. This CDR3 has 14 amino acids.

This sequence joins TRBV7-2 and TRBJ2-7, with D perhaps matching TRBD1 (6 bases). Germline-derived CDR1 and CDR2 are SGHTA and FQGNSA. Trimming removed 5 bases at V and 0 bases at J, with 8 bases between. The CDR3 totals 13 residues. Here the CDR3 reads CASSVRGSYEQYF. As DNA, the CDR3 is TGTGCCAGCAGCGTCAGGGGCTCCTACGAGCAGTACTTC.

The chain is built from TRBV3-1 (or the pseudogene TRBV3-2) and TRBJ2-7; a possible D gene is TRBD2 (6 bases). This CDR3 has 11 residues. Trimming cost V 8 bases and J 5 bases, with 10 bases left between them. Per the germline V gene, CDR1 is LGHDT and CDR2 is YNNKEL (reference sequence). The DNA of the CDR3 is TGTGCCAGCGGGGGGATCGACGAGCAGTACTTC. It specifies CASGGIDEQYF.

The chain carries TRBV12-3 or TRBV12-4 and TRBJ1-1; possible D gene TRBD1, 5 bases. The V end was cut by 6 bases, the J end by 8 bases, with 16 bases between. The length of the CDR3 is 13 residues. CDR3 in amino acids: CASSPSRASEAFF. The CDR3 DNA reads TGTGCCAGCAGCCCGAGCAGGGCCTCCGAAGCTTTCTTT.

This clone turned up a few times. This rearrangement joins TRBV6-5 to TRBJ2-3; TRBD2 matches at 7 bases. Unmatched junction bases numbered 13, after V lost 11 bases and J lost 5 bases. The CDR3 extends over 14 amino acids. CDR1 and CDR2 from the germline V gene are MNHEY and SVGAGI. The CDR3: CASSNPGGIDTQYF. The CDR3 DNA reads as TGTGCCTCATCCAATCCCGGGGGGATAGATACGCAGTATTTT.

This clone was seen just once. V and J are TRBV29-1 and TRBJ2-7; 9 bases align to TRBD1. J gave up 3 bases and V 7 bases, and 10 bases lay outside the gene matches. The V gene's germline CDR1 is SQVTM and CDR2 ANQGSEA. This CDR3 is built from 14 residues. CDR3 sequence reads: CSAGGGQGNYEQYF. CDR3 DNA: TGCAGCGCCGGGGGAGGACAGGGGAACTACGAGCAGTACTTC.